A selection of T cell receptor beta chains follows, all from one sample in a study of Graves' ophthalmopathy and Graves' hyperthyroidism. A single record per CDR3 protein comes from TCRdb applying MiXCR to the multiplex PCR reads. The data contain some 350,000 distinct CDR3 sequences, about 17% of them singletons. Material for sequencing was peripheral blood. The receptors shown here come from an adult woman with stable Graves' hyperthyroidism. CDR3s include the opening cysteine and the closing phenylalanine or tryptophan. D genes are given only for firm matches. For some rows the clone size is stated as once, few or many, or as a class when expanded; others skip it.

clone_size: many
d_call: TRBD2
j_call: TRBJ2-7
v_call: TRBV27
cdr3_aa: CASSSETSGSAHFPYEQYF
cdr3_nt: TGTGCCAGCAGTTCCGAAACTAGCGGGAGTGCCCACTTCCCTTACGAGCAGTACTTC

clone_size: many
d_call: -
j_call: TRBJ2-7
v_call: TRBV25-1
cdr3_aa: CASSEYGSRNEQYF
cdr3_nt: TGTGCCAGCAGTGAATACGGGAGTAGAAACGAGCAGTACTTC

clone_size: many
d_call: TRBD1
j_call: TRBJ2-7
v_call: TRBV7-2
cdr3_aa: CASSLAEDRGFPDF
cdr3_nt: TGTGCCAGCAGCTTAGCCGAAGACAGGGGCTTTCCCGATTTC

clone_size: many
d_call: -
j_call: TRBJ2-7
v_call: TRBV28
cdr3_aa: CASNEPLYEQYF
cdr3_nt: TGTGCCAGCAACGAACCACTCTACGAGCAGTACTTC

clone_size: many
d_call: -
j_call: TRBJ1-5
v_call: TRBV6-1
cdr3_aa: CASSEAGRQPQHF
cdr3_nt: TGTGCCAGCAGTGAGGCAGGTAGGCAGCCCCAGCATTTT

clone_size: -
d_call: TRBD1
j_call: TRBJ1-1
v_call: TRBV20-1
cdr3_aa: CSARSFGTGGLLGDTEAFF
cdr3_nt: TGCAGTGCTAGAAGTTTCGGGACAGGGGGCCTCCTTGGGGACACTGAAGCTTTCTTT

clone_size: many
d_call: TRBD1
j_call: TRBJ2-7
v_call: TRBV28
cdr3_aa: CASSHGQAPYEQYF
cdr3_nt: TGTGCCAGCAGCCATGGACAGGCTCCCTACGAGCAGTACTTC

clone_size: many
d_call: -
j_call: TRBJ2-1
v_call: TRBV10-2
cdr3_aa: CASSERDGSYNEQFF
cdr3_nt: TGCGCCAGCAGTGAACGGGACGGCTCCTACAATGAGCAGTTCTTC

clone_size: -
d_call: -
j_call: TRBJ2-7
v_call: TRBV11-1
cdr3_aa: CASSLVLWGASDEQYF
cdr3_nt: TGTGCCAGCAGCTTAGTGTTATGGGGGGCCAGCGACGAGCAGTACTTC

clone_size: -
d_call: TRBD2
j_call: TRBJ2-5
v_call: TRBV7-8
cdr3_aa: CAGSQLTGGLGETKYF
cdr3_nt: TGTGCCGGCAGCCAACTAACGGGAGGGTTGGGAGAGACCAAGTACTTC

clone_size: -
d_call: -
j_call: TRBJ2-7
v_call: TRBV3-1
cdr3_aa: CASSQGSVSYEQYF
cdr3_nt: TGTGCCAGCAGCCAAGGGTCCGTCTCCTACGAGCAGTACTTC

clone_size: medium-sized
d_call: TRBD2
j_call: TRBJ2-7
v_call: TRBV12-3/TRBV12-4
cdr3_aa: CASSDYSGSNEQYF
cdr3_nt: TGTGCCAGCAGTGATTATAGCGGGAGTAACGAGCAGTACTTC

clone_size: many
d_call: TRBD2
j_call: TRBJ2-7
v_call: TRBV28
cdr3_aa: CASVGPSGRPTYEQYF
cdr3_nt: TGTGCCAGCGTAGGTCCTAGCGGGAGACCAACCTACGAGCAGTACTTC

clone_size: few
d_call: TRBD2
j_call: TRBJ2-1
v_call: TRBV6-2/TRBV6-3
cdr3_aa: CASSREGGSYNEQFF
cdr3_nt: TGTGCCAGCAGTCGGGAGGGGGGTTCCTACAATGAGCAGTTCTTC

clone_size: -
d_call: -
j_call: TRBJ1-1
v_call: TRBV20-1
cdr3_aa: CSADTLNTEAFF
cdr3_nt: TGCAGTGCCGACACCCTGAACACTGAAGCTTTCTTT

clone_size: many
d_call: TRBD1
j_call: TRBJ2-7
v_call: TRBV7-7
cdr3_aa: CASSAGQGSYEQYF
cdr3_nt: TGTGCTAGCAGCGCGGGACAGGGCTCCTACGAGCAGTACTTC

clone_size: many
d_call: -
j_call: TRBJ1-1
v_call: TRBV19
cdr3_aa: CASSIKEWAGTEAFF
cdr3_nt: TGTGCCAGTAGTATAAAGGAATGGGCAGGGACTGAAGCTTTCTTT

clone_size: -
d_call: -
j_call: TRBJ2-1
v_call: TRBV27
cdr3_aa: CASSLLARIKDEQFF
cdr3_nt: TGTGCCAGCAGTTTATTGGCGAGGATAAAGGATGAGCAGTTCTTC

clone_size: few
d_call: -
j_call: TRBJ1-2
v_call: TRBV18
cdr3_aa: CASSPAANYGYTF
cdr3_nt: TGTGCCAGCTCACCGGCAGCTAACTATGGCTACACCTTC

clone_size: many
d_call: TRBD1
j_call: TRBJ1-3
v_call: TRBV20-1
cdr3_aa: CSATTGDELPNTIYF
cdr3_nt: TGCAGTGCGACGACAGGGGATGAGCTCCCAAACACCATATATTTT

clone_size: many
d_call: TRBD2
j_call: TRBJ2-7
v_call: TRBV11-2
cdr3_aa: CASSQGLAGAYEQYF
cdr3_nt: TGTGCCAGCAGCCAAGGACTAGCGGGGGCCTACGAGCAGTACTTC

clone_size: many
d_call: -
j_call: TRBJ1-1
v_call: TRBV6-5
cdr3_aa: CASSYLWGPGGYTEAFF
cdr3_nt: TGTGCCAGCAGTTACTTGTGGGGCCCTGGGGGATACACTGAAGCTTTCTTT

clone_size: many
d_call: -
j_call: TRBJ2-7
v_call: TRBV6-5
cdr3_aa: CASSYDSSYEQYF
cdr3_nt: TGTGCCAGCAGTTACGACAGCTCCTACGAGCAGTACTTC

clone_size: many
d_call: -
j_call: TRBJ2-7
v_call: TRBV29-1
cdr3_aa: CSVGDGTYEQYF
cdr3_nt: TGCAGCGTTGGGGACGGAACCTACGAGCAGTACTTC

clone_size: -
d_call: -
j_call: TRBJ1-4
v_call: TRBV20-1
cdr3_aa: CSARDSYRPNEKLFF
cdr3_nt: TGCAGTGCTAGAGATTCGTACAGACCTAATGAAAAACTGTTTTTT

clone_size: many
d_call: TRBD1
j_call: TRBJ1-2
v_call: TRBV30
cdr3_aa: CAWSDRGVRGYTF
cdr3_nt: TGTGCCTGGAGTGACAGGGGGGTGCGTGGCTACACCTTC

clone_size: -
d_call: -
j_call: TRBJ2-7
v_call: TRBV28
cdr3_aa: CASGVNYEQYF
cdr3_nt: TGTGCCAGCGGAGTGAATTACGAGCAGTACTTC

clone_size: many
d_call: -
j_call: TRBJ1-6
v_call: TRBV12-3/TRBV12-4
cdr3_aa: CASSLLGFSPLHF
cdr3_nt: TGTGCCAGCAGTTTACTGGGGTTTTCACCCCTCCACTTT

clone_size: many
d_call: -
j_call: TRBJ1-2
v_call: TRBV24-1
cdr3_aa: CATKGEGEHGYTF
cdr3_nt: TGTGCCACCAAAGGTGAGGGCGAACATGGCTACACCTTC

clone_size: many
d_call: TRBD1
j_call: TRBJ2-7
v_call: TRBV11-2
cdr3_aa: CASSTWDRGAEYSYEQYF
cdr3_nt: TGTGCCAGCAGCACCTGGGACAGAGGGGCCGAGTACTCCTACGAGCAGTACTTC

clone_size: many
d_call: TRBD1
j_call: TRBJ1-5
v_call: TRBV19
cdr3_aa: CASSETGGAFQPQHF
cdr3_nt: TGTGCCAGTAGTGAAACAGGGGGCGCCTTTCAGCCCCAGCATTTT

clone_size: -
d_call: -
j_call: TRBJ1-1
v_call: TRBV4-3
cdr3_aa: CASSQADRNTEAFF
cdr3_nt: TGCGCCAGCAGCCAAGCTGACAGAAACACTGAAGCTTTCTTT